The 27 T cell receptor beta chains reported below all come from one sample, sequenced in a study of breast tumors, draining lymph nodes, adjacent tissues. MiXCR, applied by TCRdb to the multiplex PCR reads, yields one record per CDR3 protein. The sample lists around 230,000 distinct CDR3 sequences, about 30% occurring once. Axillary draining lymph nodes of breast cancer patients supplied the node samples. Input material: axillary lymph node tissue. The receptors were sampled from a female donor with breast cancer. Some clones in this sample may be carry-over from other donors' samples.

This clonotype was seen many times. The gene calls are TRBV4-1 and TRBJ2-2; the D gene is possibly TRBD2 (7 bases). The germline V gene encodes CDR1 MGHRA and CDR2 YSYEKL. The CDR3 length is 20 residues. V was pared by 1 base and J by 0 bases, with 21 bases between. The CDR3 nucleotides read TGCGCCAGCAGCCAAGGACCCCGGAGGGGGAGCGGGACGAACACCGGGGAGCTGTTTTTT. Residues: CASSQGPRRGSGTNTGELFF.

The chain recombines TRBV18 with TRBJ2-6; TRBD1 might be the D (7 bases). This CDR3 is 17 amino acids long. Trimming removed 2 bases at V and 0 bases at J, with 11 bases between. Germline lookup yields CDR1 KGHSH and CDR2 LQKENI. The CDR3 region is CASSPAGGGSGANVLTF. The CDR3 DNA follows: TGTGCCAGCTCACCAGCAGGGGGAGGCTCTGGGGCCAACGTCCTGACTTTC.

This clonotype was seen many times. The J gene is TRBJ1-5, the V gene TRBV10-3; D uncertain. The CDR3 is 19 residues long. Germline V CDR1 and CDR2: ENHRY, SYGVKD. Trimming removed 2 bases at V and 0 bases at J, with 20 bases between. CDR3 loop: CAISEVLIMSVYSNQPQHF. CDR3 nucleotide sequence: TGTGCCATCAGTGAGGTTTTAATAATGTCAGTCTATAGCAATCAGCCCCAGCATTTT.

The rearrangement links TRBV12-3 or TRBV12-4 to TRBJ2-2; TRBD1 matches 9 bases. The CDR3 is made up of 14 amino acids. With 7 bases clipped from V and 7 bases from J, the junction kept 7 bases outside the gene matches. The CDR3 DNA is TGTGCCAGCAAACCCGGACAGGGGTTCGGGGAGCTGTTTTTT. Its translation is CASKPGQGFGELFF.

Only one count was recorded for this clonotype. A much more abundant neighbour one base away suggests this may be a read error. The genes are TRBV20-1 and TRBJ1-5, with 7 bases identical to TRBD1. Per germline, CDR1 DFQATT and CDR2 SNEGSKA (reference sequence). V shed 6 bases and J 9 bases; nucleotides not matched to a gene: 14. This CDR3 has 14 amino acids. The CDR3 coding sequence is TGCAGTGCGGGGAAACAGGGGCGAGATCCGCCCCAGCATTTT. This gives the protein CSAGKQGRDPPQHF.

There are many counts of this clonotype. The J gene is TRBJ2-1, the V gene TRBV12-3 or TRBV12-4; D not certain. This CDR3 spans 12 amino acids. The V and J ends lost 2 bases and 6 bases respectively, with 5 bases between them. In nucleotides, the CDR3 is TGTGCCAGCAGTTTATTCGGCAATGAGCAGTTCTTC. Translating it yields CASSLFGNEQFF.

CDR3 in amino acids: CASSLAWTATREQYF. In DNA form, the CDR3 reads TGTGCCAGCAGCTTAGCTTGGACAGCGACCCGCGAGCAGTACTTC. The chain carries TRBV11-1 and TRBJ2-7, with a weak D call TRBD1 (6 bases). The V gene lost 0 bases and the J gene lost 6 bases, with 15 bases spanning the gap. CDR3 size: 15 residues. Germline loops: CDR1 SGHAT, CDR2 FQDESV (reference sequence).

There are a few counts of this clonotype. This could be a read error, since a much larger clone is one nucleotide away. The CDR3, as DNA: TGTGCCAGCAGCCCAAGAAGGGGTCCGGGCTACAATGAGCAGTTCTTC. It encodes CASSPRRGPGYNEQFF. The chain joins TRBV11-2 to TRBJ2-1, with D possibly being TRBD1 (5 bases). With 5 bases removed from V and 3 bases from J, the gap between germline ends came to 17 bases. The CDR3 spans 16 residues. Germline-derived CDR1 and CDR2 are SGHAT and FQNNGV.

Ten or more counts support this clonotype. The V gene is TRBV12-3 or TRBV12-4, the J gene TRBJ2-3; 8 bases agree with TRBD1. The CDR3 runs 16 residues. Trimming at V came to 5 bases and at J to 5 bases, leaving 12 bases not matched to a gene. Here the CDR3 DNA reads TGTGCCAGCAGTCGTGCGACAGGGGTGGCCGGAGATACGCAGTATTTT. This translates into CASSRATGVAGDTQYF.

Details on this clonotype: One base away lies a much larger clone, so this may be a sequencing read error. The rearrangement joins TRBV6-5 to TRBJ2-5, with D perhaps matching TRBD1 (6 bases). The germline V gene encodes CDR1 MNHEY and CDR2 SVGAGI. This CDR3 has 14 residues. V was shortened by 6 bases and J by 1 base, with 12 bases between the two germline ends. As DNA, the CDR3 is TGTGCCAGCAGGCATCACAGGGTCCAAGAGACCCAGTACTTC. It yields the protein CASRHHRVQETQYF.

The sample holds many counts of this clonotype. The rearrangement joins TRBV19 to TRBJ2-1, with 9 bases identical to TRBD2. V lost 6 bases to trimming and J lost 3 bases; unmatched junction nucleotides: 9. The CDR3 loop spans 16 amino acids. Germline-derived CDR1 and CDR2 are LNHDA and SQIVND (reference sequence). CDR3 DNA sequence: TGTGCCAGTAGGAACTTAGCGGGAGCTCACTACAATGAGCAGTTCTTC. Amino acids: CASRNLAGAHYNEQFF.

This clonotype appeared many times. The chain employs TRBV5-1 and TRBJ1-2; D not certain. The CDR3 length is 13 residues. Deletions cut 6 bases from V and 3 bases from J, with 12 bases between. Germline-derived CDR1 and CDR2 are SGHRS and YFSETQ. This CDR3 is CASKGRSDYGYTF. The CDR3, as DNA: TGCGCCAGCAAAGGACGATCTGACTATGGCTACACCTTC.

V and J are TRBV24-1 and TRBJ1-5; D is unresolved. CDR3 length: 15 amino acids. Trimming took off 4 bases at V and 4 bases at J, with 13 bases between the two ends. Germline V gives CDR1 KGHDR, CDR2 SFDVKD. The CDR3 here is CATSDAKAVNQPQHF. CDR3 DNA: TGTGCCACCAGTGACGCTAAGGCGGTAAATCAGCCCCAGCATTTT.

This clonotype was recorded many times. This rearrangement joins TRBV6-1 to TRBJ2-7; 8 bases align to TRBD1. The CDR3 is 14 amino acids. Germline CDR1 is MNHNS and CDR2 is SASEGT. Trimming cost V 4 bases and J 0 bases; bases outside gene matches: 2. CDR3 DNA: TGTGCCAGCAGTGGGGACAGGTCCTCCTACGAGCAGTACTTC. Protein sequence: CASSGDRSSYEQYF.

This clonotype was seen many times. The rearrangement links TRBV12-3 or TRBV12-4 to TRBJ2-1; 10 positions match TRBD2. The CDR3 is 15 amino acids. The V gene end was trimmed by 3 bases and the J gene end by 7 bases; junction bases not matched to a gene: 6. The CDR3 loop is CASSLGAGGVNEQFF. The CDR3 region has the DNA TGTGCCAGCAGTTTGGGAGCGGGAGGGGTGAATGAGCAGTTCTTC.

This clonotype was detected ten times or more. The chain recombines TRBV19 with TRBJ2-1; 7 bases map to TRBD2. Trimming removed 5 bases from V and 0 bases from J; junction bases left unmatched: 4. Germline V CDR1 and CDR2: LNHDA, SQIVND (reference sequence). The CDR3 consists of 15 residues. CDR3 residues: CASSRLAISYNEQFF. CDR3 sequence (DNA): TGTGCCAGTAGTCGACTAGCAATCTCCTACAATGAGCAGTTCTTC.

This clonotype was observed at least ten times. The chain joins TRBV7-3 to TRBJ2-3; the D gene is possibly TRBD2 (6 bases). V was clipped by 3 bases and J by 1 base, with 11 bases between them. The CDR3 has 15 residues. CDR1 SGHTA and CDR2 FQGTGA come from the germline V gene. The CDR3 reads CASSFLRDRTDTQYF. DNA for the CDR3: TGTGCCAGCAGCTTTTTGCGGGACCGCACAGATACGCAGTATTTT.

This clonotype was seen a handful of times. The rearrangement uses TRBV20-1 and TRBJ1-1, with 10 nucleotides matching TRBD1. The ends lost 4 bases at V and 4 bases at J; junction bases unmatched: 12. The CDR3 loop spans 16 amino acids. Germline lookup yields CDR1 DFQATT and CDR2 SNEGSKA (reference sequence). The CDR3, as DNA: TGCAGTGCTATCGGGGACAGGGGCGTTGTAAGCACTGAAGCTTTCTTT. It is translated as CSAIGDRGVVSTEAFF.

The chain employs TRBV7-8 and TRBJ1-1; tentative D call: TRBD1 (5 bases). The CDR3 has 16 amino acids. The germline V and J ends were trimmed by 3 bases and 6 bases, with 20 bases remaining between them. Germline assignment: CDR1 SGHVS and CDR2 FQNEAQ. The CDR3 spells CASSFVLRAGEAEAFF. CDR3 DNA: TGTGCCAGCAGCTTCGTTCTGAGGGCGGGGGAGGCTGAAGCTTTCTTT.

This clonotype was found a few times. V and J are TRBV18 and TRBJ2-1, with 7 bases that match TRBD2. Germline CDR1 is KGHSH and CDR2 is LQKENI. The J segment lost 16 bases and the V segment lost 3 bases, leaving 15 bases of the junction unmatched. CDR3 size: 14 residues. CDR3 coding DNA: TGTGCCAGCTCACCCCGCGAGGAGCGGGGCGCTAGATTCTTC. This codes for CASSPREERGARFF.

The sample holds many counts of this clonotype. The rearrangement uses TRBV18 and TRBJ2-7; D perhaps matches TRBD2 (6 bases). The CDR3 loop spans 16 amino acids. Trimming shortened V by 1 base and J by 6 bases, and 19 bases separated the two germline ends. CDR1 is KGHSH and CDR2 is LQKENI in the germline V gene. Written as DNA, the CDR3 is TGTGCCAGCTCACCACGGTCGGGTCGCGGGGTGGGCGAGCAGTACTTC. Protein sequence: CASSPRSGRGVGEQYF.

There are many counts of this clonotype. CDR3 loop: CATSDPTVNTGELFF. Here the CDR3 DNA reads TGTGCCACCAGTGACCCGACAGTGAACACCGGGGAGCTGTTTTTT. This chain uses TRBV24-1 with TRBJ2-2; D is perhaps TRBD1 (5 bases). This CDR3 is 15 amino acids long. In germline, CDR1 is KGHDR, CDR2 SFDVKD. V shed 4 bases and J shed 1 base, with 9 bases lying between them.

This chain links TRBV29-1 with TRBJ1-2; D remains unclear. V was shortened by 7 bases and J by 6 bases, with 9 bases between the two germline ends. The CDR3 covers 10 residues. Looked up from germline, CDR1 is SQVTM and CDR2 is ANQGSEA. The CDR3: CSAGDHGYTF. The DNA of the CDR3 is TGCAGCGCCGGGGATCATGGCTACACCTTC.

This clonotype has a count of ten or more. This rearrangement joins TRBV20-1 to TRBJ2-3, with 10 bases that match TRBD2. V shed 5 bases, J shed 2 bases, and the junction held 4 bases outside the gene matches. This CDR3 is 14 amino acids long. Germline loops: CDR1 DFQATT, CDR2 SNEGSKA (reference sequence). This CDR3 is CSAFSGRTTDTQYF. In nucleotides, the CDR3 is TGCAGTGCTTTTAGCGGGAGGACCACAGATACGCAGTATTTT.

Note on this clonotype: A single base separates this from a much larger clone, so it may be a read error. V gene TRBV6-5 combines with J gene TRBJ1-2; 10 bases are a match to TRBD1. The CDR3 is 14 residues long. J was trimmed by 8 bases and V by 7 bases; bases with no gene match: 10. Looked up from germline, CDR1 is MNHEY and CDR2 is SVGAGI. CDR3 sequence reads: CASKGDRGFGGYTF. The CDR3 DNA is TGTGCCAGCAAGGGGGACAGGGGATTTGGAGGCTACACCTTC.

This clonotype was counted at least ten times. V and J are TRBV29-1 and TRBJ2-2; no firm D call. The CDR3 is 13 residues long. In germline, CDR1 is SQVTM, CDR2 ANQGSEA. V was clipped by 3 bases and J by 7 bases, with 12 bases between them. CDR3 residues: CSVDTLPFGELFF. The CDR3 region has the DNA TGCAGCGTTGATACTCTACCCTTCGGGGAGCTGTTTTTT.

This clonotype has just one count. The chain carries TRBV6-2 or TRBV6-3 and TRBJ2-3; TRBD1 or TRBD2 may be the D gene (5 bases each). Trimming left V 5 bases short and J 5 bases short, with 17 bases between. The CDR3 sequence is 15 residues long. Germline CDR1 reads MNHEY; CDR2 reads SVGEGT. The chain's CDR3 is CASSHGAGPQDTQYF. CDR3 DNA: TGTGCCAGCAGTCACGGGGCAGGGCCCCAAGATACGCAGTATTTT.